Here is one T cell receptor (beta chain) with its context. In the study's own analysis: It was from reference gene primer amplification that nucleated cell counts were estimated. Some clones are missing from TCRdb's copy, which holds only in-frame ones; the method was immunoSEQ multiplex PCR. V, J and clone size reflect that table, while D and trimming were determined from the DNA. This table has fewer than 200,000 clones, over 80% appearing once. These data are taken from a study of blood T cell repertoires in COVID-19. Study-wide context: PBMCs, B-cell-depleted T cells, or T cells were the source of the cDNA or gDNA that made up the material.

The germline CDR1 and CDR2 sequences are LGHDT and YNNKEL (reference sequence). Deletions cut 4 bases from V and 3 bases from J, with 25 bases between. This CDR3 region has 19 residues. The TCR was taken from a woman aged 50 to 60 with acute or convalescent COVID-19. Sequencing used peripheral blood. V usage is TRBV3-1 (or the pseudogene TRBV3-2) and J usage is TRBJ2-1; TRBD1 is a possible D gene (6 bases). CDR3 in DNA: TGTGCCAGCAGCCTGCACCGTAAAGGACAGCCCAAATTCTACAATGAGCAGTTCTTC. Its translation: CASSLHRKGQPKFYNEQFF.